The next 32 T cell receptor beta chains were all read from a single sample in a study of blood T cell repertoires in COVID-19. This table comes from immunoSEQ multiplex PCR, and its TCRdb copy is limited to in-frame clones, with some not included. Among hundreds of thousands of clones listed, around 84% were seen once. Sequenced material: PBMCs or T cells enriched from blood (not recorded which). These receptors all come from a woman in her 50s who had recovered from COVID-19.

This rearrangement joins TRBV2 to TRBJ1-4, with D possibly being TRBD1 (5 bases). Trimming stripped 6 bases from V and 5 bases from J, with 13 bases between. Germline loops: CDR1 SNHLY, CDR2 FYNNEI. This CDR3 spans 14 amino acids. In DNA form, the CDR3 reads TGTGCCAGCAGCATGCAGGGCATGAATGAAAAACTGTTTTTT. As protein: CASSMQGMNEKLFF.

V and J are TRBV18 and TRBJ2-5; 7 bases fit TRBD1. CDR3 size: 14 residues. V lost 4 bases and J lost 1; bases outside the gene matches: 3. Per the germline V gene, CDR1 is KGHSH and CDR2 is LQKENI. The DNA for the CDR3 is TGTGCCAGCTCACAACAGGGGTCCCAAGAGACCCAGTACTTC. Amino acid sequence: CASSQQGSQETQYF. The full variable domain, in which reference TRBV18 and TRBJ2-5 provide the parts outside the CDR3, is NAGVMQNPRHLVRRRGQEARLRCSPMKGHSHVYWYRQLPEEGLKFMVYLQKENIIDESGMPKERFSAEFPKEGPSILRIQQVVRGDSAAYFCASSQQGSQETQYFGPGTRLLVL.

This chain links TRBV5-5 with TRBJ2-7, with D possibly matching TRBD1 (6 bases). The CDR3 totals 16 residues. Germline assignment: CDR1 SGHKS and CDR2 YYEKEE (reference sequence). V lost 4 bases, J lost 5 bases, and 22 bases lay in between. CDR3: CASSETKWDKADEQYF. The CDR3 coding sequence is TGTGCCAGCAGCGAAACTAAATGGGACAAGGCCGACGAGCAGTACTTC.

V and J are TRBV5-1 and TRBJ2-2, with TRBD2 matching 9 bases. CDR1 and CDR2 from the germline V gene are SGHRS and YFSETQ. This CDR3 comprises 17 residues. V trimming: 4 bases; J trimming: 5 bases; junction bases outside the gene matches: 12. CDR3 nucleotides: TGCGCCAGCAGCGGAGGGATTAGGACTAGCGATACCGGGGAGCTGTTTTTT. Amino acid sequence: CASSGGIRTSDTGELFF.

The genes are TRBV7-2 and TRBJ2-5; the D gene is possibly TRBD2 (5 bases). V lost 1 base, J lost 6 bases, and 15 bases lay in between. This CDR3 has 15 amino acids. CDR1 SGHTA and CDR2 FQGNSA come from the germline V gene. The CDR3 loop reads CASSLDTHRGKTQYF. The DNA of the CDR3 is TGTGCCAGCAGCTTAGATACTCACCGGGGAAAGACCCAGTACTTC.

The chain combines TRBV5-4 with TRBJ2-1; TRBD2 matches 8 bases. Germline V gene sequence: CDR1 SGHNT, CDR2 YYREEE (reference sequence). After removal of 3 bases from V and 7 bases from J, the junction contained 9 bases not matched to a gene. This CDR3 is 15 amino acids long. The CDR3 DNA is TGTGCCAGCAGCTCACCACTTCGGGGGGGGAATGAGCAGTTCTTC. As protein: CASSSPLRGGNEQFF.

V and J are TRBV6-5 and TRBJ1-4, with 7 nucleotides matching TRBD1. This CDR3 has 14 amino acids. V shed 6 bases, J shed 6 bases, and the junction held 7 bases outside the gene matches. Per the germline V gene, CDR1 is MNHEY and CDR2 is SVGAGI. Here the CDR3 DNA reads TGTGCCAGCAGAGCCGGGACAGTTGATGAAAAACTGTTTTTT. It encodes CASRAGTVDEKLFF.

This rearrangement joins TRBV20-1 to TRBJ2-1; D perhaps matches TRBD1 (6 bases). The CDR3 contains 11 residues. Per the germline V gene, CDR1 is DFQATT and CDR2 is SNEGSKA (reference sequence). V lost 6 bases, J lost 9 bases, and 12 bases lay in between. The CDR3 sequence: CSAQQGREQFF. In nucleotides, the CDR3 is TGCAGTGCGCAACAGGGCCGTGAGCAGTTCTTC.

The chain combines TRBV30 with TRBJ2-5; D is unclear. Trimming stripped 3 bases from V and 5 bases from J, with 4 bases between. The CDR3 extends over 10 amino acids. From germline, CDR1 is GTSNPN and CDR2 SVGIG (reference sequence). CDR3 loop: CAWSGETQYF. The CDR3 nucleotides read TGTGCCTGGAGCGGGGAGACCCAGTACTTC.

The rearrangement uses TRBV6-5 and TRBJ1-4, with 9 bases matching TRBD1. V shed 6 bases, J shed 4 bases, and the junction held 3 bases outside the gene matches. The CDR3 sequence is 14 residues long. From germline, CDR1 is MNHEY and CDR2 SVGAGI. CDR3 amino acids: CASRPGQGNEKLFF. CDR3 sequence (DNA): TGTGCCAGCAGACCGGGACAGGGTAATGAAAAACTGTTTTTT.

The chain uses TRBV28 and TRBJ2-1, with TRBD2 matching 11 bases. The V segment lost 6 bases and the J segment 5 bases; nucleotides outside the gene matches: 3. The germline gives CDR1 MDHEN, CDR2 SYDVKM. The CDR3 length is 14 residues. This CDR3 is CASSMTSGNNEQFF. CDR3 DNA sequence: TGTGCCAGCAGCATGACTAGCGGGAACAATGAGCAGTTCTTC.

The V call is TRBV27, the J call TRBJ1-6; unclear D gene. Germline CDR1 MNHEY, CDR2 SMNVEV (reference sequence). Trimming left V 4 bases short and J 8 bases short, with 9 bases between. The CDR3 contains 13 residues. As DNA, the CDR3 is TGTGCCAGCAGTTACTCGCGGGATTCACCCCTCCACTTT. As protein: CASSYSRDSPLHF.

The chain links TRBV2 to TRBJ1-1; D might be TRBD1 (6 bases). Germline assignment: CDR1 SNHLY and CDR2 FYNNEI. CDR3 size: 13 residues. V shed 6 bases and J shed 1 base, with 9 bases lying between them. In DNA, the CDR3 is TGTGCCAGCAGCAGACAGGAGAACACTGAAGCTTTCTTT. Translated: CASSRQENTEAFF.

This clone has a single count. V and J are TRBV7-2 and TRBJ1-6; TRBD1 matches 8 bases. J lost 6 bases, V lost 6 bases, and 10 bases had no gene match. Germline values: CDR1 SGHTA, CDR2 FQGNSA. The CDR3 sequence is 16 residues long. CDR3 DNA sequence: TGTGCCAGCAGATCGACTCGGACAGGGTTTAATTCACCCCTCCACTTT. Its protein is CASRSTRTGFNSPLHF.

The chain couples TRBV18 to TRBJ2-7, with a weak D call TRBD1 (5 bases). CDR3 length: 14 residues. V shed 3 bases and J shed 2 bases, with 11 bases lying between them. Germline CDR1 is KGHSH and CDR2 is LQKENI. Here the CDR3 reads CASSPSDSPYEQYF. DNA for the CDR3: TGTGCCAGCTCACCGTCCGACAGCCCCTACGAGCAGTACTTC.

This rearrangement joins TRBV11-2 to TRBJ2-7; a possible D gene is TRBD1 (6 bases). The germline V gene has CDR1 SGHAT and CDR2 FQNNGV. The CDR3 sequence is 13 residues long. The V gene lost 2 bases and the J gene lost 3 bases, with 8 bases spanning the gap. CDR3 sequence reads: CASSLTGNYEQYF. The CDR3 region has the DNA TGTGCCAGCAGCTTAACAGGGAACTACGAGCAGTACTTC.

CDR3 DNA sequence: TGTGCCAGTAGTATAACCGCGCAGGGGATGTACGAGCAGTACTTC. Its protein is CASSITAQGMYEQYF. The rearrangement links TRBV19 to TRBJ2-7; TRBD1 might be the D (6 bases). This CDR3 has 15 residues. Germline V gene data show CDR1 as LNHDA and CDR2 as SQIVND (reference sequence). V was clipped by 2 bases and J by 4 bases, with 15 bases between them.

The chain links TRBV11-3 to TRBJ2-7, with 9 bases matching TRBD2. The V gene's germline CDR1 is SGHNT and CDR2 YENEEA. The CDR3 has 13 residues. V shed 8 bases and J 1 base; nucleotides not matched to a gene: 3. CDR3 region: CASWLAGSYEQYF. The CDR3, as DNA: TGTGCCAGCTGGCTAGCGGGGTCCTACGAGCAGTACTTC.

The rearrangement uses TRBV18 and TRBJ2-7; 8 bases fit TRBD1. V dropped 1 base and J dropped 5; count of bases not matched to a gene: 7. Germline V CDR1 and CDR2: KGHSH, LQKENI. The CDR3 spans 15 residues. Written as DNA, the CDR3 is TGTGCCAGCTCACCACTGAGGACAGGGATCGACGAGCAGTACTTC. This encodes CASSPLRTGIDEQYF.

V usage is TRBV7-2 and J usage is TRBJ2-1, with D possibly TRBD1 on 5 matching bases. This CDR3 spans 14 amino acids. With 5 bases removed from V and 4 bases from J, the gap between germline ends came to 12 bases. Germline V gene lookup returns CDR1 SGHTA and CDR2 FQGNSA. CDR3 residues: CASSPDQGYNEQFF. For the CDR3, the DNA is TGTGCCAGCAGCCCAGATCAGGGTTACAATGAGCAGTTCTTC.

In this sample, this clone turned up many times. This rearrangement joins TRBV27 to TRBJ2-5, with TRBD2 identical over 7 bases. V lost 2 bases to trimming and J lost 5 bases; unmatched junction nucleotides: 8. Germline-derived CDR1 and CDR2 are MNHEY and SMNVEV (reference sequence). This CDR3 has 15 amino acids. The CDR3 region has the DNA TGTGCCAGCAGTTTAACGGCTAGCGGAGGGGAGACCCAGTACTTC. The encoded protein is CASSLTASGGETQYF.

The chain links TRBV28 to TRBJ2-5, with 8 bases fitting TRBD2. This CDR3 is 13 amino acids long. Germline loops: CDR1 MDHEN, CDR2 SYDVKM. The V segment lost 8 bases and the J segment 5 bases; nucleotides outside the gene matches: 7. The CDR3 reads CASQRGGRETQYF. CDR3 bases: TGTGCCAGCCAACGGGGCGGGAGGGAGACCCAGTACTTC.

This chain joins TRBV10-3 and TRBJ2-5; TRBD1 aligns across 9 bases. The CDR3 totals 15 residues. With V trimmed by 5 bases and J by 5 bases, 9 bases remained unmatched. Germline CDR1 is ENHRY and CDR2 is SYGVKD. CDR3 DNA sequence: TGTGCCATCAGTAACCGACAGGGGGTGGGGGAGACCCAGTACTTC. This translates into CAISNRQGVGETQYF.

The chain employs TRBV28 and TRBJ1-6; 7 bases fit TRBD1. V was clipped by 1 base and J by 8 bases; unmatched bases: 8. CDR3 length equals 16 residues. Germline V gives CDR1 MDHEN, CDR2 SYDVKM. The CDR3 nucleotides are TGTGCCAGCAGTTTATTTCCCGCCAGGGGGGATTCACCCCTCCACTTT. Its protein is CASSLFPARGDSPLHF.

This clone is a singleton in its sample. The rearrangement joins TRBV11-2 to TRBJ2-2; tentative D call: TRBD1 (5 bases). The germline gives CDR1 SGHAT, CDR2 FQNNGV. The V and J ends lost 2 bases and 6 bases respectively, with 16 bases between them. This CDR3 spans 16 amino acids. The CDR3 region is CASSLTISQGAGELFF. CDR3 bases: TGTGCCAGCAGCTTAACTATTAGTCAAGGGGCCGGGGAGCTGTTTTTT.

This clone was seen a single time. The chain has TRBV9 and TRBJ2-5; perhaps TRBD1 as D (6 bases). This CDR3 comprises 16 residues. The germline V gene has CDR1 SGDLS and CDR2 YYNGEE. The germline V and J ends were trimmed by 0 bases and 5 bases, with 17 bases remaining between them. For the CDR3, the DNA is TGTGCCAGCAGCGTAGTCGCAGGGACAACAAGGGAGACCCAGTACTTC. Its translation: CASSVVAGTTRETQYF.

The gene calls are TRBV2 and TRBJ2-2; 7 positions agree with TRBD2. V shed 4 bases and J 5 bases; nucleotides not matched to a gene: 4. Per the germline V gene, CDR1 is SNHLY and CDR2 is FYNNEI. The CDR3 runs to 14 residues. The DNA for the CDR3 is TGTGCCAGCAGTGGGACTAGTGGGACCGGGGAGCTGTTTTTT. This codes for CASSGTSGTGELFF.

V gene TRBV7-9 combines with J gene TRBJ2-7; D may be TRBD2 (5 bases). Germline V CDR1 and CDR2: SEHNR, FQNEAQ (reference sequence). This CDR3 spans 14 amino acids. Trimming removed 5 bases at V and 2 bases at J, with 13 bases between. CDR3 sequence (DNA): TGTGCCAGCAGCAAAGGACTTGGCCCCTACGAGCAGTACTTC. This sequence encodes CASSKGLGPYEQYF.

The chain joins TRBV28 to TRBJ2-7, with D tentatively TRBD2 (5 bases). This CDR3 spans 12 amino acids. The ends were cut back, 7 bases at V and 3 bases at J, with 10 bases in the middle. CDR1 is MDHEN, CDR2 SYDVKM, per germline. DNA of the CDR3: TGTGCCAGCATGAGGGAAGGCTACGAGCAGTACTTC. Translation gives CASMREGYEQYF.

This chain joins TRBV6-4 and TRBJ2-1; the D gene is possibly TRBD2 (6 bases). The V end lost 5 bases, the J end lost 2 bases, and 13 bases lay between the germline ends. Germline CDR1 reads MRHNA; CDR2 reads SNTAGT. CDR3 length equals 15 residues. CDR3 DNA sequence: TGTGCCAGCAGTCCCACGGAGGGAACCTACAATGAGCAGTTCTTC. Protein product: CASSPTEGTYNEQFF.

The chain is built from TRBV7-2 and TRBJ2-1; TRBD1 matches 7 bases. CDR3 length equals 18 residues. With 3 bases clipped from V and 6 bases from J, the junction kept 17 bases outside the gene matches. CDR1 and CDR2 from the germline V gene are SGHTA and FQGNSA. The DNA of the CDR3 is TGTGCCAGCAGCTTGGAAGAAACAGACAGGGTAATTGGCAATGAGCAGTTCTTC. Translating it yields CASSLEETDRVIGNEQFF. Looking up the rest from reference TRBV7-2 and TRBJ2-1 gives the full variable domain: GAGVSQSPSNKVTEKGKDVELRCDPISGHTALYWYRQSLGQGLEFLIYFQGNSAPDKSGLPSDRFSAERTGGSVSTLTIQRTQQEDSAVYLCASSLEETDRVIGNEQFFGPGTRLTVL.

J is TRBJ2-4 and V is TRBV30; D remains ambiguous. The V and J ends lost 0 bases and 0 bases respectively, with 3 bases between them. The CDR3 loop spans 13 amino acids. The germline CDR1 and CDR2 sequences are GTSNPN and SVGIG (reference sequence). The CDR3 loop reads CAWSVLAKNIQYF. CDR3 DNA sequence: TGTGCCTGGAGTGTACTAGCCAAAAACATTCAGTACTTC.